This T cell receptor (beta chain) was recorded in a study of PD-1 blockade in mismatch repair-deficient tumors. About the study: Patients had approximately 11 mismatch repair-deficient cancer types and were previously treated and progressing.

Broader study findings: Tumor-resident clones, often absent from pretreatment blood, expanded after pembrolizumab and then contracted.

The CDR3 extends over 14 amino acids. The V gene's germline CDR1 is MDHEN and CDR2 SYDVKM. Trimming shortened V by 9 bases and J by 0 bases, and 12 bases separated the two germline ends. TCRdb's table, derived via immunoSEQ multiplex PCR, lists solely in-frame clones and lacks some. Counted here are some 19,000 clones, over 75% occurring once; the ten biggest clones make up 1.4%. With regard to this clone: Its antigen is unknown.

The rearrangement uses TRBV28 and TRBJ1-3, with unresolved D. This TCR derives from an adult with mismatch repair-deficient cancer. The material was PBMCs, obtained 52 weeks after starting pembrolizumab. CDR3 nucleotides: TGTGCCAGTAGAGCGGGGTTCTCTGGAAACACCATATATTTT. It encodes CASRAGFSGNTIYF. The complete variable domain, with remaining parts taken from reference TRBV28 and TRBJ1-3, reads DVKVTQSSRYLVKRTGEKVFLECVQDMDHENMFWYRQDPGLGLRLIYFSYDVKMKEKGDIPEGYSVSREKKERFSLILESASTNQTSMYLCASRAGFSGNTIYFGEGSWLTVV.